This T cell receptor beta chain was documented in a study of blood T cell repertoires in COVID-19. Germline trimming cut 5 bases from V and 1 base from J; bases unmatched to any gene: 6. The CDR3 runs to 15 residues. In germline, CDR1 is MNHEY, CDR2 SVGAGI. Original data processing: Using reference gene primer amplification, nucleated cell counts were estimated. Assay used: immunoSEQ multiplex PCR; TCRdb lists only in-frame clones, some missing. V and J calls and clone size are those listed in that table; D and trimming were worked out from the DNA. The sample lists 160,000 or so clones, more than 70% seen once, with approximately 3% in the top ten.

The chain couples TRBV6-5 to TRBJ2-7; 9 bases fit TRBD1. The clonotype originates from a man aged 60 to 69 with acute or convalescent COVID-19. Material for sequencing was peripheral blood. This CDR3 is CASSPGTGKSYEQYF. The CDR3 bases are TGTGCCAGCAGTCCCGGGACAGGGAAATCCTACGAGCAGTACTTC.